This TCR beta chain comes out of a study of blood T cells in healthy people across ages. Donors ranged from roughly 6 to 90 years old and were healthy Caucasians in Russia. The CDR3 totals 13 residues. In germline, CDR1 is SGHRS, CDR2 YFSETQ. Between the trimmed V and J ends, which lost 4 bases and 5 bases, there was a span of 12 bases. Sample-barcoded 5' priming and a J-beta primer mix drove a second PCR of roughly 7 to 11 cycles. A single record per CDR3 protein comes from TCRdb applying MiXCR to the 5' RACE reads. The repertoire holds about 1.1 million distinct CDR3 sequences, with 30% to 40% as singletons. For this clonotype: Its antigen is undetermined.

Broader study findings: The donors' CMV status was not determined, possibly confounding changes in expanded clonotypes.

The chain employs TRBV5-1 and TRBJ2-5; no clear D gene. This receptor was taken from a man between 18 and 35 years old in good health. The sequencing sample was made of blood. The CDR3 is CASSALYGETQYF. CDR3 coding DNA: TGCGCCAGCAGCGCCCTTTACGGGGAGACCCAGTACTTC.